The 27 T cell receptor beta chains presented below share a single source sample, sequenced in a study of human CD8 memory T cell subsets. Generation of TCR beta libraries used UMI-labeled 5' RACE. TCRdb reprocessed the 5' RACE reads; each CDR3 protein has one entry and no DNA is given. Its table lists fewer than 20,000 distinct CDR3 sequences. Sequencing was performed on CD8+ stem-like memory T cells (TSCM and TCM) sorted from PBMCs. Subset meaning: stem-like memory CD8 T cells (TSTEM), CCR7+ PD-1- TIGIT-. The receptors originated from a human donor in good health.

The chain is built from TRBV2 and TRBJ1-1; the D gene TCRdb calls, TRBD1, cannot be checked with no DNA. Germline CDR1 SNHLY, CDR2 FYNNEI. This CDR3 has 13 amino acids. This chain's CDR3 is CASSVYRGTEAFF.

The chain employs TRBV3-1 and TRBJ2-3. Germline CDR1 LGHDT, CDR2 YNNKEL (reference sequence). This CDR3 contains 16 residues. The CDR3 sequence is CASSQGYEYRTDTQYF.

This sequence joins TRBV7-9 and TRBJ1-2; the D call of TRBD1 rests on TCRdb alone, since no DNA is present to check it. Germline lookup yields CDR1 SEHNR and CDR2 FQNEAQ (reference sequence). The length of the CDR3 is 16 residues. CDR3 sequence: CASSPYLGQTARGYTF.

The rearrangement uses TRBV15 and TRBJ1-4. Per germline, CDR1 LNHNV and CDR2 YYDKDF (reference sequence). This CDR3 is built from 15 residues. The CDR3 reads CATSRVRGEDEKLFF.

This chain uses TRBV2 with TRBJ2-7; checking the TCRdb D call of TRBD1 is not possible without DNA. The CDR3 has 16 amino acids. Germline loops: CDR1 SNHLY, CDR2 FYNNEI. The CDR3 loop is CASSDTLGGSSYEQYF.

The chain uses TRBV29-1 and TRBJ2-3; the TCRdb call, TRBD1, lacks DNA for checking. CDR3 size: 14 residues. Germline V lookup: CDR1 SQVTM, CDR2 ANQGSEA. CDR3 residues: CSVAGGTSTDTQYF.

V is TRBV25-1 and J is TRBJ2-5; TCRdb designates TRBD1, a call that cannot be tested without DNA. From germline, CDR1 is MGHDK and CDR2 SYGVNS. The CDR3 sequence is 15 residues long. This chain's CDR3 is CASSAPGTGQETQYF.

This chain joins TRBV9 and TRBJ2-7; the TCRdb D gene call, TRBD2, has no DNA to confirm it. The CDR3 consists of 15 residues. The germline V gene has CDR1 SGDLS and CDR2 YYNGEE. Here the CDR3 reads CASSVGLAGTYEQYF.

Its frequency marks this clonotype as medium-sized. The J gene is TRBJ2-1, the V gene TRBV5-5; the D call of TRBD2 rests on TCRdb alone, since no DNA is present to check it. In germline, CDR1 is SGHKS, CDR2 YYEKEE (reference sequence). The CDR3 is 16 residues long. The CDR3 protein is CASSSVSSGVRGEQFF.

V is TRBV20-1 and J is TRBJ2-3; TCRdb gives TRBD2 as the D gene, but with no DNA this cannot be confirmed. Germline V gives CDR1 DFQATT, CDR2 SNEGSKA (reference sequence). The CDR3 runs to 15 residues. CDR3 in amino acids: CSAREEGRLADTQYF.

The chain has TRBV12-3 or TRBV12-4 and TRBJ2-1. The CDR3 has 16 residues. This CDR3 reads CASSSDQWSAHNEQFF.

The chain is built from TRBV7-9 and TRBJ2-1; TCRdb names TRBD1, which stays unverified in the absence of DNA. Germline CDR1 and CDR2: SEHNR and FQNEAQ (reference sequence). This CDR3 has 15 amino acids. The CDR3 spells CASSRTLDSYNEQFF.

The J gene is TRBJ2-1, the V gene TRBV29-1; TCRdb's assignment of TRBD2 cannot be checked, as there is no DNA. Germline V gene lookup returns CDR1 SQVTM and CDR2 ANQGSEA. The CDR3 has 14 residues. The CDR3 sequence is CSVGSYTSLDEQFF.

V is TRBV30 and J is TRBJ2-7; with no DNA, the TCRdb D assignment of TRBD2 cannot be verified. Looked up from germline, CDR1 is GTSNPN and CDR2 is SVGIG (reference sequence). The CDR3 is 14 residues long. The CDR3 loop reads CAWRAGPSSYEQYF. Combining the CDR3 with reference TRBV30 and TRBJ2-7 gives the whole variable domain SQTIHQWPATLVQPVGSPLSLECTVEGTSNPNLYWYRQAAGRGLQLLFYSVGIGQISSEVPQNLSASRPQDRQFILSSKKLLLSDSGFYLCAWRAGPSSYEQYFGPGTRLTVT.

The chain recombines TRBV6-2 or TRBV6-3 with TRBJ2-7; the D call of TRBD2 rests on TCRdb alone, since no DNA is present to check it. This CDR3 comprises 12 residues. Germline values: CDR1 MNHEY, CDR2 SVGEGT. The CDR3 loop is CACHGPTREQYF.

The chain couples TRBV27 to TRBJ2-7; with no DNA, the TCRdb D assignment of TRBD1 cannot be verified. Germline values: CDR1 MNHEY, CDR2 SMNVEV (reference sequence). The length of the CDR3 is 15 residues. This chain's CDR3 is CASSFKQDRAYEQYF.

J is TRBJ2-1 and V is TRBV12-3 or TRBV12-4; TCRdb returns TRBD1, unconfirmable since there is no DNA. The CDR3 is made up of 14 amino acids. This CDR3 is CASSLGTGVNEQFF.

This chain connects TRBV3-1 to TRBJ2-7; TCRdb lists TRBD1, though no DNA is available to test this call. This CDR3 is 16 amino acids long. Per germline, CDR1 LGHDT and CDR2 YNNKEL (reference sequence). The CDR3 spells CASSQEGTGGLYEQYF.

The rearrangement uses TRBV5-1 and TRBJ2-3; TCRdb picks TRBD1, but there is no DNA to check that call. The CDR3 length is 13 residues. Germline V gives CDR1 SGHRS, CDR2 YFSETQ. CDR3 loop: CASSPGQGRTQYF.

This chain connects TRBV11-2 to TRBJ1-5. Germline V gene sequence: CDR1 SGHAT, CDR2 FQNNGV. The CDR3 spans 12 residues. The CDR3 protein is CASSFYDQPQHF.

The J gene is TRBJ2-1, the V gene TRBV4-1; TCRdb's D gene call, TRBD1, goes unchecked for lack of DNA. Germline CDR1 reads MGHRA; CDR2 reads YSYEKL. CDR3 length: 14 amino acids. The CDR3 here is CASSAPGGYNEQFF.

This chain uses TRBV10-2 with TRBJ2-1. In germline, CDR1 is WSHSY, CDR2 SAAADI. The CDR3 loop spans 14 amino acids. The CDR3 here is CASSEAPTYNEQFF.

The CDR3 region is CASSLTTSGLVNEQFF. The chain joins TRBV5-1 to TRBJ2-1; absent DNA, TCRdb's TRBD2 call cannot be checked. Germline values: CDR1 SGHRS, CDR2 YFSETQ. The length of the CDR3 is 16 residues. The complete variable domain, with remaining parts taken from reference TRBV5-1 and TRBJ2-1, reads KAGVTQTPRYLIKTRGQQVTLSCSPISGHRSVSWYQQTPGQGLQFLFEYFSETQRNKGNFPGRFSGRQFSNSRSEMNVSTLELGDSALYLCASSLTTSGLVNEQFFGPGTRLTVL.

The chain uses TRBV28 and TRBJ1-3; without DNA, the TCRdb call of TRBD1 cannot be checked. This CDR3 has 15 residues. Germline V CDR1 and CDR2: MDHEN, SYDVKM. The chain's CDR3 is CASNPGTGTGNTIYF.

The chain combines TRBV18 with TRBJ2-5; the D call of TRBD1 rests on TCRdb alone, since no DNA is present to check it. CDR1 is KGHSH and CDR2 is LQKENI in the germline V gene. There are 15 residues in the CDR3. The CDR3 sequence is CASSPTPGHTETQYF.

This chain links TRBV6-2 or TRBV6-3 with TRBJ2-5; absent DNA, TCRdb's TRBD2 call cannot be checked. CDR3 length equals 15 residues. CDR1 is MNHEY and CDR2 is SVGEGT in the germline V gene. CDR3 protein: CASSYIAGAGETQYF.

According to its frequency, this clonotype is large. The chain couples TRBV29-1 to TRBJ1-2; lacking DNA, the TRBD1 call made by TCRdb goes unchecked. Looked up from germline, CDR1 is SQVTM and CDR2 is ANQGSEA. The CDR3 runs to 12 residues. CDR3 residues: CSVLGRGYGYTF.